The source of this T cell receptor (beta chain) is a study of T cell repertoires in cytomegalovirus infection. Study-level background: As its CMV epitopes, the study selected recently identified HLA-C-restricted and well-studied HLA-B-restricted targets. Public TCR beta signatures provided an indication of both CMV infection and a matching HLA type.

Points on this clonotype: The antigen is undetermined.

Study outcomes and limitations: CMV-specific TCR beta clonotypes restricted by HLA-C were the ones dominating the ex vivo response.

TCRdb re-called the reads through MiXCR, storing one row per CDR3 protein. The sample lists about 470,000 distinct CDR3 sequences; about 42% were seen once. The CDR3 has 13 residues. The V end lost 3 bases, the J end lost 0 bases, and 4 bases lay between the germline ends. Looked up from germline, CDR1 is SGHDN and CDR2 is FVKESK. The receptor was isolated from a human donor in good health (CMV status not recorded). Some clones in this sample may be carry-over from other donors' samples. The chain couples TRBV14 to TRBJ2-3, with D uncertain. The source was cultured PBMCs, collected from culture after CMV antigen stimulation. In DNA, the CDR3 is TGTGCCAGCAGCCAGTTGAGCACAGATACGCAGTATTTT. This translates into CASSQLSTDTQYF.